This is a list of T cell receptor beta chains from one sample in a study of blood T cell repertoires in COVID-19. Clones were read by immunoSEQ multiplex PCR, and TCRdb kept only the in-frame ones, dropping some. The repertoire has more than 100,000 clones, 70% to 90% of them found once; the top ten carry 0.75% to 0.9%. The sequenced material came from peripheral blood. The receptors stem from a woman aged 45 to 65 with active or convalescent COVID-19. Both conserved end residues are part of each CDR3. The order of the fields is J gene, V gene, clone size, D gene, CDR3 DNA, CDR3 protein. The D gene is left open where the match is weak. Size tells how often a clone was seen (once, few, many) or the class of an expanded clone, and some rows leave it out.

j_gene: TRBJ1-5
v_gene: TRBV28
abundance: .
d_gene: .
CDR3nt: TGTGCCAGCAGTTTAGGGGGGGCGAGCAATCAGCCCCAGCATTTT
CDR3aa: CASSLGGASNQPQHF

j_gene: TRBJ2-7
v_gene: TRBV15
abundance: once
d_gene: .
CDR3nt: TGTGCCACCAGCCCAGTACGGGACGAGCAGTACTTC
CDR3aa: CATSPVRDEQYF

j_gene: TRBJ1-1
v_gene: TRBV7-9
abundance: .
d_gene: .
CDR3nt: TGTGCCATGGGCCAGGTATCCGGTCCCGAAGCTTTCTTT
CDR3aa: CAMGQVSGPEAFF

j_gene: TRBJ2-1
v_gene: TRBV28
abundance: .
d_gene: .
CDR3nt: TGTGCCAGCAGGAGCCGGAATGAGCAGTTCTTC
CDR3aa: CASRSRNEQFF

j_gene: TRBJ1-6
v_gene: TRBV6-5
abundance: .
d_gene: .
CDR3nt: TGTGCCACCCGCCGGGGGTCCGAGTATAATTCACCCCTCCACTTT
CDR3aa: CATRRGSEYNSPLHF

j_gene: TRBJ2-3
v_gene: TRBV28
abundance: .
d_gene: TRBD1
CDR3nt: TGTGCCAGCAGTTTACAGGGGGCCTGGACAGATACGCAGTATTTT
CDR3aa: CASSLQGAWTDTQYF

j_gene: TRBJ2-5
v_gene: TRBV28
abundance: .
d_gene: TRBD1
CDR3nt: TGTGCCAGCATTACAGGGGGCGCGGGGACCCAGTACTTC
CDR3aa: CASITGGAGTQYF

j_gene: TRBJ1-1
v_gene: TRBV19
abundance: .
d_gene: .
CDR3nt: TGTGCCAGTAGTAGCAGCAGGGGCACTGAAGCCTTCTTT
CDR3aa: CASSSSRGTEAFF

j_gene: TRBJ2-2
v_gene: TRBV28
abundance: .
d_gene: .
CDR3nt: TGTGCCAGCAGTACCCGCCCCGGCGGGATGAACACCGGGGAGCTGTTTTTT
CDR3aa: CASSTRPGGMNTGELFF

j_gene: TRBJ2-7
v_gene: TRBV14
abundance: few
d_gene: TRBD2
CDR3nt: TGTGCCAGCAGCGCTAGCGGGAGCGGCGAGCAGTACTTC
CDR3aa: CASSASGSGEQYF

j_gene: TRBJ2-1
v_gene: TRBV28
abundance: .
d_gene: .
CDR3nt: TGTGCCAGCAGTTTTAGTATCTGGAGGGGCGAGAGCTCCTACAATGAGCAGTTCTTC
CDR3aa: CASSFSIWRGESSYNEQFF

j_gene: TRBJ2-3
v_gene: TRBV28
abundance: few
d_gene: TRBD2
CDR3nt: TGTGCCAGCAGTTTACTAGCGGGAGGGACAGATACGCAGTATTTT
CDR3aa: CASSLLAGGTDTQYF

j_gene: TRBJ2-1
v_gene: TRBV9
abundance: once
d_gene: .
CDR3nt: TGTGCCAGCAGCGTAGCGGGGGTGTACGGTGAGCAGTTCTTC
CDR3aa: CASSVAGVYGEQFF

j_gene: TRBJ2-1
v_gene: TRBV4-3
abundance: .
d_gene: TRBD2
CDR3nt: TGCGCCAGCAGCCGACTAGCGGTAGAGTACAATGAGCAGTTCTTC
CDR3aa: CASSRLAVEYNEQFF

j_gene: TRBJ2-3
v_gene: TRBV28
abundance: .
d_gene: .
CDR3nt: TGTGCCAGCAGGTCTAGCCGAGCGGGCACGCAGTATTTT
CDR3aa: CASRSSRAGTQYF

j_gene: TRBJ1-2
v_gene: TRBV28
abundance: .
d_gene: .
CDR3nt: TGTGCCAGCAGTTCCTCGACAGCTAACTATGGCTACACCTTC
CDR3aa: CASSSSTANYGYTF

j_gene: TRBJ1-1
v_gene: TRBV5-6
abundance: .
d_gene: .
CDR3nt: TGTGCCAGCAGCTTAGGAGGGCTGAATATCTTT
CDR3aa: CASSLGGLNIF

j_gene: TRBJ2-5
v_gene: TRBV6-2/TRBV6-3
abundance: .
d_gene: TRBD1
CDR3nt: TGTGCCAGCAGTTTGACCGACAGGGGAGAGACCCAGTACTTC
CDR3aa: CASSLTDRGETQYF

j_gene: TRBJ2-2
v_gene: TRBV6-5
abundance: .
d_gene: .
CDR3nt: TGTGCCAGCAGTCGCGGGGCCGGGGAGCTGTTTTTT
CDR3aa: CASSRGAGELFF

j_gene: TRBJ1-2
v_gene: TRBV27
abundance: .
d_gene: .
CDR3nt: TGTGCCAGCAACTCCCCGGGATACGGCTACACCTTC
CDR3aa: CASNSPGYGYTF

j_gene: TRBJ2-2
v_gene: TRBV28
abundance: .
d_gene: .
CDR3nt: TGTGCCAGCACCCAAGCGATGCGACTCACTACCGGGGAGCTGTTTTTT
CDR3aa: CASTQAMRLTTGELFF

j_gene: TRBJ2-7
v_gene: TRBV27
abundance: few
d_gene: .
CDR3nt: TGTGCCAGCAGTTCGTCCTACGAGCAGTACTTC
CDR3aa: CASSSSYEQYF

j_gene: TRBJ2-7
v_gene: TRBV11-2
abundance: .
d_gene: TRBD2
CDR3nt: TGTGCCAGCAGCTTTCTAGCGGGAGGGCGAGGAGAGCAGTACTTC
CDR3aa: CASSFLAGGRGEQYF

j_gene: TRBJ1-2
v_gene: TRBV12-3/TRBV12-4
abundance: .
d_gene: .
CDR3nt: TGTGCCAGCAGTTTAGGCAGTATCTATGGCTACACCTTC
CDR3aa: CASSLGSIYGYTF

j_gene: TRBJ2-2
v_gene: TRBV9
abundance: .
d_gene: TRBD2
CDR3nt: TGTGCCAGCAGCGTAGCGGGGAGGGCCCCCGGGGAGCTGTTTTTT
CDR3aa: CASSVAGRAPGELFF